The present TCR beta chain was sequenced within a study of breast tumors, draining lymph nodes, adjacent tissues. Overall study results and limits: Tumor repertoires ranked between lymph nodes and nontumor tissue in diversity, with V and J gene preferences.

A single record per CDR3 protein comes from TCRdb applying MiXCR to the multiplex PCR reads. The data hold under 15,000 distinct CDR3 sequences, with about 70% observed a single time. This clonotype has just one count. Its specificity is unknown. The J segment lost 5 bases and the V segment lost 2 bases, leaving 3 bases of the junction unmatched. The CDR3 is made up of 16 amino acids. The V gene's germline CDR1 is SGHVS and CDR2 FQNEAQ. The receptor's source is a female donor with breast cancer. Some clones in this sample may be carry-over from other donors' samples. Sequenced input: tumor-adjacent breast tissue. V is TRBV7-8 and J is TRBJ2-1; 13 bases line up with TRBD2. The CDR3 reads CASSLSGLAGDNEQFF. The CDR3 DNA reads TGTGCCAGCAGCTTATCTGGACTAGCGGGAGACAATGAGCAGTTCTTC.